The 2 T cell receptor beta chains presented below share a single source sample, sequenced in a study of shared clonotypes between healthy human individuals. Using immunoSEQ multiplex PCR, the repertoire was profiled, and TCRdb retains in-frame clones only, with some absent. Found here are roughly 2.1 million clones, under 95% of them singletons; the top ten hold 1.5% to 2%. As defined, naive CD8 cells were CD45RO-negative and positively selected for CCR7, with terminally differentiated effector memory CD45RA+ cells excluded. Sequenced: naive CD8+ T cells from PBMCs. These receptors were taken from a young man in good health. Some clones in this sample may be carry-over from other donors' samples.

The chain has TRBV4-2 and TRBJ2-6; D is unresolved. In germline, CDR1 is LGHNA, CDR2 YNFKEQ. This CDR3 region has 17 residues. V lost 0 bases to trimming and J lost 0 bases, with 9 bases between them. The DNA of the CDR3 is TGTGCCAGCAGCCAAGATGCAGTTAACTCTGGGGCCAACGTCCTGACTTTC. Protein product: CASSQDAVNSGANVLTF.

This clone was seen a single time. The rearrangement joins TRBV10-1 to TRBJ2-2; D might be TRBD1 or TRBD2, each matching 5 bases. Germline CDR1 is WNHNN and CDR2 is SYGVQD (reference sequence). The V gene lost 1 base and the J gene lost 3 bases, with 12 bases spanning the gap. The CDR3 is 16 residues long. The CDR3 DNA reads as TGCGCCAGCAGTGAGTTCCCGGGACCCCACACCGGGGAGCTGTTTTTT. Amino acid sequence: CASSEFPGPHTGELFF.